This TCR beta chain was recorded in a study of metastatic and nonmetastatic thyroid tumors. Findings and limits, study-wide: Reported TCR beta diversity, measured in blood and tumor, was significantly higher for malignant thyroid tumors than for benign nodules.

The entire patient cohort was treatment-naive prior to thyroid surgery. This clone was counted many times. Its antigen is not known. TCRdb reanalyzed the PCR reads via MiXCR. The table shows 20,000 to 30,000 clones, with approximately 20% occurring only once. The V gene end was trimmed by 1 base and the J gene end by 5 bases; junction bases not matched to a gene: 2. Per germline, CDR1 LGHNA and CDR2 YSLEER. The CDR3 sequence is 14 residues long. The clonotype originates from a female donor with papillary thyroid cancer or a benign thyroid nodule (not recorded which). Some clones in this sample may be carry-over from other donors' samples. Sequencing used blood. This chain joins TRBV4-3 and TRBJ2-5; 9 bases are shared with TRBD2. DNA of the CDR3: TGCGCCAGCAGCCAAGCGCGGGGGGGCGAGACCCAGTACTTC. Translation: CASSQARGGETQYF.